Each of the 2 T cell receptor beta chains below was sequenced from the same sample in a study of cytomegalovirus exposure and HLA in healthy donors (TCRdb year 2017). Libraries were made using the immunoSEQ multiplex PCR assay. A mixture of 60 forward primers for TCR Vbeta segments and 13 reverse primers for TCR Jbeta segments was used in the multiplex PCR. TCRdb stores this immuneACCESS table with in-frame sequences only. Part of the clones is absent; in the studies checked, under half of the shortfall reflects unresolved V genes, and no reason is known for the rest. The sample yields 200,000 or so clones; 65% to 90% were counted once. Jointly, the top ten make up over 1.1% of the sample. Sequenced: PBMCs. The source is a girl aged 10 to 17 in good health and CMV-seronegative.

The J gene is TRBJ1-3, the V gene TRBV19, with TRBD1 as a possible D gene (6 bases). The length of the CDR3 is 16 residues. The germline V gene encodes CDR1 LNHDA and CDR2 SQIVND (reference sequence). Between the trimmed V and J ends, which lost 3 bases and 5 bases, there was a span of 17 bases. The CDR3 DNA sequence: TGTGCCAGTAGTATTTCAATAACAGGGAGACGAAACACCATATATTTT. The encoded protein is CASSISITGRRNTIYF. Using reference TRBV19 and TRBJ1-3 for the parts outside the CDR3, the full variable domain is DGGITQSPKYLFRKEGQNVTLSCEQNLNHDAMYWYRQDPGQGLRLIYYSQIVNDFQKGDIAEGYSVSREKKESFPLTVTSAQKNPTAFYLCASSISITGRRNTIYFGEGSWLTVV.

The chain is built from TRBV29-1 and TRBJ2-2, with a tentative D call TRBD2 (6 bases). V lost 5 bases and J 7 bases, leaving 11 bases between the germline ends. CDR3 length equals 12 residues. Per germline, CDR1 SQVTM and CDR2 ANQGSEA. CDR3 sequence: CSVLLANGELFF. CDR3 nucleotides: TGCAGCGTTTTACTAGCAAACGGGGAGCTGTTTTTT.